This T cell receptor beta chain was observed in a study of spatial heterogeneity in lung cancer. Time point defined: blood at routine non-recurrence follow-up after resection. TCRdb itself ran the 5' RACE reads through MiXCR, one entry per CDR3 protein. The profile covers tens of thousands of distinct CDR3 sequences, with roughly 5.7% appearing a single time and roughly 26% taken by the ten largest. Trimming took off 2 bases at V and 1 base at J, with 6 bases between the two ends. The germline V gene encodes CDR1 GTSNPN and CDR2 SVGIG (reference sequence). The CDR3 spans 13 residues. The sequence derives from a female donor with early-stage non-small cell lung cancer. Here the sequenced sample was PBMCs, taken at follow-up. V gene TRBV30 combines with J gene TRBJ1-5; D is undetermined. CDR3 residues: CAWSPQSNQPQHF. For the CDR3, the DNA is TGTGCCTGGAGTCCACAGAGCAATCAGCCCCAGCATTTT.